This T cell receptor beta chain comes out of a study of blood T cell repertoires in COVID-19. As for the study in general: The analysed material was cDNA or gDNA that came from T cells, B-cell-depleted T cells, or PBMCs.

Produced via immunoSEQ multiplex PCR; TCRdb's table is partial and in-frame only. The sample lists about 64,000 clones; around 85% were seen once. CDR1 GTSNPN and CDR2 SVGIG come from the germline V gene (reference sequence). This CDR3 has 12 residues. V was trimmed by 4 bases and J by 4 bases, leaving 7 bases between them. What was sequenced was peripheral blood. The receptor comes from a man aged 35 to 55 with acute or convalescent COVID-19. This rearrangement joins TRBV30 to TRBJ2-2; D not resolved. The CDR3 reads CAWTPGTGELFF. The CDR3 coding sequence is TGTGCCTGGACTCCAGGCACCGGGGAGCTGTTTTTT. Using reference TRBV30 and TRBJ2-2 for the parts outside the CDR3, the full variable domain is SQTIHQWPATLVQPVGSPLSLECTVEGTSNPNLYWYRQAAGRGLQLLFYSVGIGQISSEVPQNLSASRPQDRQFILSSKKLLLSDSGFYLCAWTPGTGELFFGEGSRLTVL.